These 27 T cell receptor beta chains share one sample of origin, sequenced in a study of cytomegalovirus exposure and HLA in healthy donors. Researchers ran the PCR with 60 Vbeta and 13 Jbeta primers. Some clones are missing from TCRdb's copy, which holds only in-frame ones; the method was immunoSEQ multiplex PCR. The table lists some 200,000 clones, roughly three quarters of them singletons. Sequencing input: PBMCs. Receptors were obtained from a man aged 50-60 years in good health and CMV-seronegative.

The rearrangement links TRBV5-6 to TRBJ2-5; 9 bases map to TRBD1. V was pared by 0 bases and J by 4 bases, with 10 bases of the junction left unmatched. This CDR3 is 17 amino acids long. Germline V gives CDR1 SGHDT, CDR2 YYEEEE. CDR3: CASSLAGETGGVETQYF. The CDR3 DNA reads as TGTGCCAGCAGCTTGGCCGGCGAGACAGGGGGGGTAGAGACCCAGTACTTC.

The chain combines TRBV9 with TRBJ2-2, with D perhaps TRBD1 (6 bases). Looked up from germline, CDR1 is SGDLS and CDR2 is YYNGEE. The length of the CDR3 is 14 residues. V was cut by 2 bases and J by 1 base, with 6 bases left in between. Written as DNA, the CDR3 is TGTGCCAGCAGCGTGGACAGGAACACCGGGGAGCTGTTTTTT. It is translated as CASSVDRNTGELFF.

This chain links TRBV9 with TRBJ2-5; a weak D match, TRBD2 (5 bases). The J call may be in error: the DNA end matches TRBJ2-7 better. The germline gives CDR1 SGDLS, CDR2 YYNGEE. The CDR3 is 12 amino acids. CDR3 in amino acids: CASSTGNYEQYF. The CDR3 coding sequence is TGTGCCAGCAGCACCGGGAACTACGAGCAGTACTTC.

This chain's CDR3 is CASSLRYGQGAGSPLHF. The CDR3 coding sequence is TGCGCCAGCAGCCTTCGTTACGGACAGGGGGCCGGGTCACCCCTCCACTTT. The chain carries TRBV4-1 and TRBJ1-6, with 11 bases that match TRBD1. This CDR3 is built from 17 residues. J was trimmed by 10 bases and V by 4 bases; bases with no gene match: 12. Germline assignment: CDR1 MGHRA and CDR2 YSYEKL.

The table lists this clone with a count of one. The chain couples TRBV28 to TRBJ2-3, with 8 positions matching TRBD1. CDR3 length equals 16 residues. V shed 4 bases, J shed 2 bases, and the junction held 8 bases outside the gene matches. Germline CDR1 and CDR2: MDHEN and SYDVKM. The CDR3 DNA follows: TGTGCCAGCAGTTCTATCAGGGGGCGGGACACAGATACGCAGTATTTT. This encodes CASSSIRGRDTDTQYF.

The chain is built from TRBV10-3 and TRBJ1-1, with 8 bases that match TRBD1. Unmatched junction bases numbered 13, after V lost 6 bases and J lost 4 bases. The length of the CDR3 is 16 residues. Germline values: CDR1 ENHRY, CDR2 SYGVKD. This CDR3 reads CAIRSRDRRGITEAFF. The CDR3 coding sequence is TGTGCCATCAGATCCCGGGACAGGAGAGGGATCACTGAAGCTTTCTTT.

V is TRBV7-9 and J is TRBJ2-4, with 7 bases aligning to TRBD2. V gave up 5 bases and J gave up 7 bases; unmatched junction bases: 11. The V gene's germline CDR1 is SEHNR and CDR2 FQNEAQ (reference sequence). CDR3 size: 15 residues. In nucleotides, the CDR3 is TGTGCCAGCAGCCAGGGTTATGCGGGAGAGAACATTCAGTACTTC. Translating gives CASSQGYAGENIQYF.

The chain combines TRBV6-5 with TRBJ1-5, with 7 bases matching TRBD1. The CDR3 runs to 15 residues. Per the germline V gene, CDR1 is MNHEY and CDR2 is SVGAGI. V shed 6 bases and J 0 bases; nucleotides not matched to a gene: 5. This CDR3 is CASSSTGISNQPQHF. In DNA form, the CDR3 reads TGTGCCAGCAGCTCGACAGGGATTAGCAATCAGCCCCAGCATTTT.

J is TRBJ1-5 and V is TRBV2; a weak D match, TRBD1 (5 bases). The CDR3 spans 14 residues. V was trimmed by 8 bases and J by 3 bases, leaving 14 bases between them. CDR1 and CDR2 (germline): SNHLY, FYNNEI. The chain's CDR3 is CASSPQGLNQPQHF. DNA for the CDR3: TGTGCCAGCTCACCCCAGGGTCTCAATCAGCCCCAGCATTTT.

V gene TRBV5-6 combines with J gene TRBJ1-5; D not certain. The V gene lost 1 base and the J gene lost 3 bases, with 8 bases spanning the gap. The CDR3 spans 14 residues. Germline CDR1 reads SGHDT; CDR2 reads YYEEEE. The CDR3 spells CASSLQELNQPQHF. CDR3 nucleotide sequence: TGTGCCAGCAGCTTGCAGGAACTCAATCAGCCCCAGCATTTT.

The CDR3 nucleotides are TGTGCCAGCAGTCCACTGGGGACTAGCGGAAAAAATGAGCAGTTCTTC. It translates to CASSPLGTSGKNEQFF. The J gene is TRBJ2-1, the V gene TRBV28; 11 nucleotides agree with TRBD2. Germline V gene lookup returns CDR1 MDHEN and CDR2 SYDVKM. J gave up 7 bases and V 5 bases, and 10 bases lay outside the gene matches. The CDR3 is 16 residues long.

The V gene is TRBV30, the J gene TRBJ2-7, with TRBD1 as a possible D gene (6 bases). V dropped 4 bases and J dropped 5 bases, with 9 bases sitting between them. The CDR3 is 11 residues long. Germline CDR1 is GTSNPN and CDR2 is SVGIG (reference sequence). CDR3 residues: CAWTNRDEQYF. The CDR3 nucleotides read TGTGCCTGGACGAACAGGGACGAGCAGTACTTC.

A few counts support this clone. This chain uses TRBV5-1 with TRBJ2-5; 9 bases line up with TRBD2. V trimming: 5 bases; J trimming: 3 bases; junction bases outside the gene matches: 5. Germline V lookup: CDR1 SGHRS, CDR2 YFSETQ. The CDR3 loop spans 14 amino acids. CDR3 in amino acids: CASREASGEETQYF. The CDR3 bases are TGCGCCAGCAGAGAGGCTAGCGGGGAAGAGACCCAGTACTTC.

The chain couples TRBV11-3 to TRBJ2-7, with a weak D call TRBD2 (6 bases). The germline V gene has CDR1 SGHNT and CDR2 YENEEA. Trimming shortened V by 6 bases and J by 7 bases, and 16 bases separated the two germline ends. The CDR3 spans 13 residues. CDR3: CASRGGPSGEQYF. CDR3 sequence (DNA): TGTGCCAGCAGGGGGGGACCGTCTGGGGAGCAGTACTTC.

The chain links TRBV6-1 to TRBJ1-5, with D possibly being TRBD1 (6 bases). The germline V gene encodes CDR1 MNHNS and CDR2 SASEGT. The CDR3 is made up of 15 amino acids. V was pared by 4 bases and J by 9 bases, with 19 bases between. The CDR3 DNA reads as TGTGCCAGCAGTGCCGGGCCAGGGGAACAGCGGCCCCAGCATTTT. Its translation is CASSAGPGEQRPQHF.

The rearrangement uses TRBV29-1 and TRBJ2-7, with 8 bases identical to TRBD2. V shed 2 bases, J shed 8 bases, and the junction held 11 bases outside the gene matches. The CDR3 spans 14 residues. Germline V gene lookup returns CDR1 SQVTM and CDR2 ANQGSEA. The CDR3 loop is CSVEYRAGDSQQYF. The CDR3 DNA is TGCAGCGTTGAATATCGAGCGGGAGATTCGCAGCAGTACTTC.

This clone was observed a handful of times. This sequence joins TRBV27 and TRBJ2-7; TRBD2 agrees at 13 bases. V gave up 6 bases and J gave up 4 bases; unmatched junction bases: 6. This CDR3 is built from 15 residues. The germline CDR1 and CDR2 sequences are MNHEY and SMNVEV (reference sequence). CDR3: CASSFGTSGIYEQYF. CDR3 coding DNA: TGTGCCAGCAGCTTTGGGACTAGCGGGATTTACGAGCAGTACTTC.

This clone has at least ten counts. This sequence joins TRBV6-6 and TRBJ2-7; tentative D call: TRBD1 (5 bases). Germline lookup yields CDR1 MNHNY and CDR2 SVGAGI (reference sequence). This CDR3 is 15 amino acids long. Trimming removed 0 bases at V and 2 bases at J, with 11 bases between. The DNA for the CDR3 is TGTGCCAGCAGTTACTCAGATCCGGACACCTACGAGCAGTACTTC. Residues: CASSYSDPDTYEQYF.

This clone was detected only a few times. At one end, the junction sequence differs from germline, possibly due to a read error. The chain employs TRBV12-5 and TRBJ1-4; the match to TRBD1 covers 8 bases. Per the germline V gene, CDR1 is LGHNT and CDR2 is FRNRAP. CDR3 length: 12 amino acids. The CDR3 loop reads CASGLAPGQATF. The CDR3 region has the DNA TGTGCTAGTGGTTTGGCCCCGGGACAGGCTACTTTT.

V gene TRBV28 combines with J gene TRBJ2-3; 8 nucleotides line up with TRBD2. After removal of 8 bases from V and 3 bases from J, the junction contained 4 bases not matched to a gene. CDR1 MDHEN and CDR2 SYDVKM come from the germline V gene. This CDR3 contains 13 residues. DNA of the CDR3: TGTGCCAGCGCCGCGGGGGGAACAGATACGCAGTATTTT. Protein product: CASAAGGTDTQYF.

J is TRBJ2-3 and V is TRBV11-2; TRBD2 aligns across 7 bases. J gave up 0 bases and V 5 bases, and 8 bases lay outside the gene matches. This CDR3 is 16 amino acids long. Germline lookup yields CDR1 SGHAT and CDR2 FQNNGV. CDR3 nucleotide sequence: TGTGCCAGCAGCCCCTGGACTAGTCTTAGCACAGATACGCAGTATTTT. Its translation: CASSPWTSLSTDTQYF.

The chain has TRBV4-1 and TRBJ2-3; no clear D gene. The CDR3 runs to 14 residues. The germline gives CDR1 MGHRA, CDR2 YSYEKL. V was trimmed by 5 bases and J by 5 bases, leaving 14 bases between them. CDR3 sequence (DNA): TGCGCCAGCAGCTTAACGATAGTTGGAGATACGCAGTATTTT. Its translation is CASSLTIVGDTQYF.

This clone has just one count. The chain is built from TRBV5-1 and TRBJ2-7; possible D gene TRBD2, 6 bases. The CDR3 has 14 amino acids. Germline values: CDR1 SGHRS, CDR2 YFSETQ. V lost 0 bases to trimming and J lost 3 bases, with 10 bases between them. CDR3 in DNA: TGCGCCAGCAGCTTGGAGGTAGCGGTCTACGAGCAGTACTTC. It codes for CASSLEVAVYEQYF.

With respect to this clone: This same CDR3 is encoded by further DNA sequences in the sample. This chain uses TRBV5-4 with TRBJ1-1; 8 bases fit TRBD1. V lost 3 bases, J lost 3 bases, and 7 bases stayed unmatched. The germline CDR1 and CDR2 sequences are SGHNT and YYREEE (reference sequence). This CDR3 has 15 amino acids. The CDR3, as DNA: TGTGCCAGCAGCTCCCAAGGACAGGGCCACACTGAAGCTTTCTTT. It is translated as CASSSQGQGHTEAFF.

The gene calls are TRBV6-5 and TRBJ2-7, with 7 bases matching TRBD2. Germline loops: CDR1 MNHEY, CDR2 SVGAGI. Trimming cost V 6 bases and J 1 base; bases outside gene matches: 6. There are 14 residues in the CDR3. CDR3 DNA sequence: TGTGCCAGCAGCGGACTAGAAAGATCCTACGAGCAGTACTTC. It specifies CASSGLERSYEQYF.

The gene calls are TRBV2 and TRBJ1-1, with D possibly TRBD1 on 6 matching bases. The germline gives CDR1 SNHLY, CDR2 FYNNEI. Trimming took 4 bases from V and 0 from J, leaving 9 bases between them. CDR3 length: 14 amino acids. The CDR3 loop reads CASSGQVMNTEAFF. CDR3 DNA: TGTGCCAGCAGTGGACAGGTGATGAACACTGAAGCTTTCTTT.

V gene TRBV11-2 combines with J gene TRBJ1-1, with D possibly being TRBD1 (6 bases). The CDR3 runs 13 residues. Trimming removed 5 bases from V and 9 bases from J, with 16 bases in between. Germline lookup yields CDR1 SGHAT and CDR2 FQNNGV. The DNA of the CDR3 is TGTGCCAGCAGCACCCTTACAGGGCGTCAAGCTTTCTTT. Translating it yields CASSTLTGRQAFF.